This entry concerns a single T cell receptor (beta chain). Its antigen is not identified. These data come from a study of T cell responses to AZD1222 COVID-19 vaccine. CDR1 is MNHEY and CDR2 is SVGEGT in the germline V gene. This CDR3 has 14 residues. V lost 2 bases to trimming and J lost 7 bases; unmatched junction nucleotides: 4. Method: immunoSEQ multiplex PCR; TCRdb's copy keeps in-frame clones and lacks some. This table has under 130,000 clones, 82% appearing once. The study, taken as a whole, reports: Close to half of spike-specific TCRs reportedly recognize unmutated variant regions. Only a handful of AZD1222 recipients were seropositive at baseline.

The sequenced sample was peripheral blood, obtained on day 0 of AZD1222 vaccination. The TCR was taken from an adult in good health. The chain carries TRBV6-2 or TRBV6-3 and TRBJ1-5; 8 bases match TRBD1. CDR3 amino acids: CASSYGPGGQPQHF. As DNA, the CDR3 is TGTGCCAGCAGTTACGGTCCAGGGGGCCAGCCCCAGCATTTT.